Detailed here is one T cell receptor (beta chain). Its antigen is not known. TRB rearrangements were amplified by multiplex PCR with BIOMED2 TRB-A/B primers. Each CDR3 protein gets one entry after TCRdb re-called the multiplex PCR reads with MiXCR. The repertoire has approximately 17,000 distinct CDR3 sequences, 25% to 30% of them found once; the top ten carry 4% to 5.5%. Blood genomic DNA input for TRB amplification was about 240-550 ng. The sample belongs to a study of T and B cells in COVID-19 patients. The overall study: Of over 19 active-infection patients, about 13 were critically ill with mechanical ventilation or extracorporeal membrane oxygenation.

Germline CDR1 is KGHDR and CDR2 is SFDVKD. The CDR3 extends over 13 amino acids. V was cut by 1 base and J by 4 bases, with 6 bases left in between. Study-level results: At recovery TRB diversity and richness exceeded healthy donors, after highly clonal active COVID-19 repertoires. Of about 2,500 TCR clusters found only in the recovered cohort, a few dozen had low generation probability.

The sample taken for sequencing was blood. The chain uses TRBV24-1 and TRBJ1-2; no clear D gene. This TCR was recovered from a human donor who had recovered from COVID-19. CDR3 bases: TGTGCCACCAGTGATTTTACTTTCTATGGCTACACCTTC. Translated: CATSDFTFYGYTF.